This T cell receptor (beta chain) stems from a study of T cells in Graves' hyperthyroidism and ophthalmopathy. Study results and limitations: A model using 13 V-J features told ophthalmopathy apart from stable hyperthyroidism. Blood also contained most expanded thyroid clonotypes above 0.001.

This clonotype came up many times. No antigen is known for it. The V gene's germline CDR1 is KGHSH and CDR2 LQKENI. The CDR3 is made up of 12 amino acids. Between the trimmed V and J ends, which lost 2 bases and 5 bases, there was a span of 7 bases. Stable Graves' hyperthyroidism denoted no ophthalmopathy progression over 18 months. Not enrolled were patients with uncontrolled infection, other autoimmune disease, pregnancy or lactation. What was amplified from RNA transcripts were TCR beta CDR3 regions. The primer set for the first-round RT-PCR of the TCR CDR3 was HTBI. TCRdb independently ran MiXCR on the multiplex PCR reads; one entry per CDR3 protein. Seen here are some 560,000 distinct CDR3 sequences, around 14% observed once, and the top ten hold approximately 7.4%.

The specimen was blood. This TCR was sampled from a woman aged 25 to 39 with Graves' hyperthyroidism. V and J are TRBV18 and TRBJ2-7; D remains unclear. This CDR3 reads CASSPEYHEQYF. The CDR3 coding sequence is TGTGCCAGCTCACCAGAATATCACGAGCAGTACTTC.